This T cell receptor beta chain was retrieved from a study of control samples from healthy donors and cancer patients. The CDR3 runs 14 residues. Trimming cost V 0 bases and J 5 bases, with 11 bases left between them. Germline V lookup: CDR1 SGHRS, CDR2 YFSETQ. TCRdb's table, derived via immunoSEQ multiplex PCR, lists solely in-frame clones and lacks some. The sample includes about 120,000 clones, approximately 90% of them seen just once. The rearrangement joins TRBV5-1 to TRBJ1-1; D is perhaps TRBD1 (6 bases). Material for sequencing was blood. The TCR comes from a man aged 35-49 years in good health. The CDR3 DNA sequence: TGCGCCAGCAGCTTGGTTTTAGGGGGTACTGAAGCTTTCTTT. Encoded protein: CASSLVLGGTEAFF.